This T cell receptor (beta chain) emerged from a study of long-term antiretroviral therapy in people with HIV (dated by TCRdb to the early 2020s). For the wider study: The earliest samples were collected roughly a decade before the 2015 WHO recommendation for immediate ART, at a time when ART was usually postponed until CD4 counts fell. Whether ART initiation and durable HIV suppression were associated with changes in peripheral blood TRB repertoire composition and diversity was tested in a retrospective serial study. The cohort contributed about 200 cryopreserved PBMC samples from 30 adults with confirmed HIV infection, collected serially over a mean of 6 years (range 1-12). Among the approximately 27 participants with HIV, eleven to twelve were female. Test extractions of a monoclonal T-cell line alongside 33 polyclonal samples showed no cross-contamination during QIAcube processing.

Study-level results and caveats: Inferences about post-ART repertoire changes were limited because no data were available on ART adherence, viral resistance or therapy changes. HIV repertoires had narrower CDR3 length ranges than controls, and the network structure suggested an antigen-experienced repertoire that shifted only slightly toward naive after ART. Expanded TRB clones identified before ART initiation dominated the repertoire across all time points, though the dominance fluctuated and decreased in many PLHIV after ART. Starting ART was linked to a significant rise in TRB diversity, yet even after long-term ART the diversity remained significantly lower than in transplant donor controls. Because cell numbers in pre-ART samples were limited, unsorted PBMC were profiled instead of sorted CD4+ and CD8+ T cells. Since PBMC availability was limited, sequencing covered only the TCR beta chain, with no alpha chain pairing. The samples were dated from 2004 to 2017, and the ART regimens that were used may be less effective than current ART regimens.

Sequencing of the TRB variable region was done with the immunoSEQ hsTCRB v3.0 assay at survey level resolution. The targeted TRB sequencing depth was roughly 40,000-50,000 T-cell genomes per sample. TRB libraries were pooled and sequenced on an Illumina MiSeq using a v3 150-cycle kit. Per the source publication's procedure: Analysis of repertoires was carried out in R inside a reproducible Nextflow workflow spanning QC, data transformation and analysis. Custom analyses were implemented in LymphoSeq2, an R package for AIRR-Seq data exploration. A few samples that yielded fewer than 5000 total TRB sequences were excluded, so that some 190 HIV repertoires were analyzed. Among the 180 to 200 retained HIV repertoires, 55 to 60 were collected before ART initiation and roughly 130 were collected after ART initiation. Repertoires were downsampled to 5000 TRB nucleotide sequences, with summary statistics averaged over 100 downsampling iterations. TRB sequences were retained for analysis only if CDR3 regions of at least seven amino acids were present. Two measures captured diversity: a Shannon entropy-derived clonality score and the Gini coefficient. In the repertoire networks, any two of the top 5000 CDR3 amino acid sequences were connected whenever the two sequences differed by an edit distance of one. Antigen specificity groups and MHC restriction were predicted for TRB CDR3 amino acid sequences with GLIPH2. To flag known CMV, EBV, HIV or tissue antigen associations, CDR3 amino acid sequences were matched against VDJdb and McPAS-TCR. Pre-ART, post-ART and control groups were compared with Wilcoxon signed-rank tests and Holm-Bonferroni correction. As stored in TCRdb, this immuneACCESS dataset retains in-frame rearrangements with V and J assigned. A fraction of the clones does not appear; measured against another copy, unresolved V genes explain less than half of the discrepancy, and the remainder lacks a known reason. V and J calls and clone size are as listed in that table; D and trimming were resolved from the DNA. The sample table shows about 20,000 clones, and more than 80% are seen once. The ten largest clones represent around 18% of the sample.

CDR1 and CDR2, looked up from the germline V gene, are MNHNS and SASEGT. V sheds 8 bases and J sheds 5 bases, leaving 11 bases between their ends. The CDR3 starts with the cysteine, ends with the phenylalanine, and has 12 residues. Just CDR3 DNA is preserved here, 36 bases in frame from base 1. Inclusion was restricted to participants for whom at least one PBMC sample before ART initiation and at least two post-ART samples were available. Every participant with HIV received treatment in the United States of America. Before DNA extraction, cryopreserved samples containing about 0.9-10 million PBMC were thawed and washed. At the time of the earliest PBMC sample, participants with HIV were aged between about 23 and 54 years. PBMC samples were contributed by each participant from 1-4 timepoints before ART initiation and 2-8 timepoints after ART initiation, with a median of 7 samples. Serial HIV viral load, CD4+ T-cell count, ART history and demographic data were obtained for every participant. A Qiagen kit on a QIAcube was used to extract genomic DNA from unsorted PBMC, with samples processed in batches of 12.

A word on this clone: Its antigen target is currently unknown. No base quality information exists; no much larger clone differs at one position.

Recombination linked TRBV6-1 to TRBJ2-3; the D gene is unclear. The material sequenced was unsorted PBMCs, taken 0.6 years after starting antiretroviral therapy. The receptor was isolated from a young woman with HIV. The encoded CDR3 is CASSEVGDTQYF. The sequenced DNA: TGTGCCAGCTCAGAGGTTGGAGATACGCAGTATTTT.